The 32 T cell receptor beta chains in this list originate from one sample, sequenced in a study of spatial heterogeneity in lung cancer. Noted time point: sample taken at primary tumor resection. General observations from the study: Tumor mutation counts were tracked by expanded intratumoral alpha and beta TCR counts.

These receptors' antigens are unknown. One entry per CDR3 protein, called by TCRdb with MiXCR from the 5' RACE reads. The table has approximately 9,400 distinct CDR3 sequences, about 10% seen once; the top ten hold about an eighth. Specimen: lung tumor tissue, collected at surgery. Receptors were obtained from a female donor with early-stage non-small cell lung cancer.

This clonotype was counted ten times or more. The chain recombines TRBV5-1 with TRBJ1-6; the D is unclear. CDR1 and CDR2 (germline): SGHRS, YFSETQ. The V end lost 4 bases, the J end lost 9 bases, and 14 bases lay between the germline ends. CDR3 size: 14 residues. CDR3 residues: CASSSESRRSPLHF. The CDR3 DNA sequence: TGCGCCAGCAGCAGTGAGAGTAGGCGTTCACCCCTCCACTTT.

The rearrangement uses TRBV3-1 and TRBJ2-4; D is undetermined. Germline lookup yields CDR1 LGHDT and CDR2 YNNKEL (reference sequence). The CDR3 runs 18 residues. Trimming pared 0 bases from V and 0 bases from J, leaving 15 bases between. CDR3 loop: CASSQDRVSLRAKNIQYF. CDR3 coding DNA: TGTGCCAGCAGCCAAGATCGCGTCAGCCTCCGAGCCAAAAACATTCAGTACTTC. Full variable domain (missing parts from reference TRBV3-1 and TRBJ2-4): DTAVSQTPKYLVTQMGNDKSIKCEQNLGHDTMYWYKQDSKKFLKIMFSYNNKELIINETVPNRFSPKSPDKAHLNLHINSLELGDSAVYFCASSQDRVSLRAKNIQYFGAGTRLSVL.

This rearrangement joins TRBV6-5 to TRBJ1-6, with 10 positions matching TRBD1. The V gene's germline CDR1 is MNHEY and CDR2 SVGAGI. The CDR3 is made up of 16 amino acids. The V gene end was trimmed by 6 bases and the J gene end by 4 bases; junction bases not matched to a gene: 6. Written as DNA, the CDR3 is TGTGCCAGCAGGCCGTGGACAGGGGGTTATAATTCACCCCTCCACTTT. It codes for CASRPWTGGYNSPLHF.

This clonotype is classed as medium-sized. J is TRBJ1-3 and V is TRBV5-4; D is unclear. Germline V lookup: CDR1 SGHNT, CDR2 YYREEE (reference sequence). The V gene lost 2 bases and the J gene lost 0 bases, with 9 bases spanning the gap. The CDR3 spans 15 residues. DNA of the CDR3: TGTGCCAGCAGCTTCGGGGAGAGCTCTGGAAACACCATATATTTT. Translating it yields CASSFGESSGNTIYF.

This clonotype rates as medium-sized. The chain employs TRBV7-8 and TRBJ2-7; 8 bases line up with TRBD1. The CDR3 totals 15 residues. J lost 2 bases, V lost 4 bases, and 7 bases had no gene match. Per germline, CDR1 SGHVS and CDR2 FQNEAQ. CDR3 nucleotides: TGTGCCAGCAGCTCCTTGGACAGGGCCCCCTACGAGCAGTACTTC. Its translation: CASSSLDRAPYEQYF.

This clonotype has at least ten counts. The V gene is TRBV20-1, the J gene TRBJ1-2; D not certain. CDR1 DFQATT and CDR2 SNEGSKA come from the germline V gene (reference sequence). V lost 3 bases, J lost 7 bases, and 12 bases lay in between. CDR3 length: 12 amino acids. CDR3 protein: CSAREELGGYTF. The CDR3 DNA is TGCAGTGCTAGGGAGGAATTGGGTGGCTACACCTTC.

The table lists this clonotype with a few counts. V is TRBV5-1 and J is TRBJ1-5; D is uncertain. The CDR3 loop spans 17 amino acids. Trimming removed 0 bases from V and 1 base from J, with 14 bases in between. CDR1 and CDR2 (germline): SGHRS, YFSETQ. CDR3 sequence reads: CASSLVGSRSSNQPQHF. CDR3 coding DNA: TGCGCCAGCAGCTTGGTAGGGTCGAGGAGCAGCAATCAGCCCCAGCATTTT.

In its sample, this clonotype is medium-sized. The V call is TRBV5-1, the J call TRBJ2-1; weak D call: TRBD1 (6 bases). Germline CDR1 is SGHRS and CDR2 is YFSETQ. CDR3 length: 14 residues. V dropped 1 base and J dropped 8 bases, with 13 bases sitting between them. CDR3 DNA: TGCGCCAGCAGCTTGCAGGGGCGCATGGATGAGCAGTTCTTC. Protein sequence: CASSLQGRMDEQFF.

The chain is built from TRBV25-1 and TRBJ1-6; D is unresolved. Deletions cut 4 bases from V and 14 bases from J, with 15 bases between. This CDR3 is built from 13 residues. The germline gives CDR1 MGHDK, CDR2 SYGVNS. CDR3 loop: CASSAGVRSTLHF. CDR3 nucleotide sequence: TGTGCCAGCAGTGCCGGGGTTCGATCCACCCTCCACTTT.

Ten or more counts support this clonotype. The rearrangement links TRBV3-1 to TRBJ2-1; 10 bases are a match to TRBD1. V lost 6 bases and J lost 8; bases outside the gene matches: 13. The CDR3 is 16 amino acids. The germline CDR1 and CDR2 sequences are LGHDT and YNNKEL (reference sequence). The CDR3 DNA is TGTGCCAGCAGACGCGGAGGTAACGACAGGGGGCATGAGCAGTTCTTC. Amino acid sequence: CASRRGGNDRGHEQFF.

There are many counts of this clonotype. The chain has TRBV6-5 and TRBJ2-3, with 10 bases aligning to TRBD2. The V gene end was trimmed by 0 bases and the J gene end by 5 bases; junction bases not matched to a gene: 5. CDR1 and CDR2 from the germline V gene are MNHEY and SVGAGI. This CDR3 spans 16 amino acids. In DNA form, the CDR3 reads TGTGCCAGCAGTTACTCGCTAGCGGGAGTTGAAGATACGCAGTATTTT. Encoded protein: CASSYSLAGVEDTQYF.

V gene TRBV6-1 combines with J gene TRBJ2-7, with 9 bases identical to TRBD1. The germline V gene has CDR1 MNHNS and CDR2 SASEGT. The V gene end was trimmed by 6 bases and the J gene end by 5 bases; junction bases not matched to a gene: 5. This CDR3 has 13 residues. DNA of the CDR3: TGTGCCAGCAGGGACAGGGGAAGGAACGAGCAGTACTTC. It encodes CASRDRGRNEQYF.

Many counts were recorded for this clonotype. This sequence joins TRBV28 and TRBJ2-7, with TRBD2 identical over 12 bases. V dropped 10 bases and J dropped 5; count of bases not matched to a gene: 21. The CDR3 extends over 18 amino acids. CDR1 is MDHEN, CDR2 SYDVKM, per germline. CDR3 sequence: CATRAASGRARVQNEQYF. In DNA, the CDR3 is TGTGCCACCCGGGCGGCTAGCGGGAGGGCCAGGGTGCAGAACGAGCAGTACTTC.

This clonotype has just a few counts. The chain uses TRBV20-1 and TRBJ2-7; D may be TRBD1 (6 bases). Germline values: CDR1 DFQATT, CDR2 SNEGSKA (reference sequence). V lost 6 bases and J lost 2, with 17 bases in between. The length of the CDR3 is 14 residues. DNA of the CDR3: TGCAGTGCCTCCGTCCCAGGGGCCACCTACGAGCAGTACTTC. Its translation: CSASVPGATYEQYF.

V and J are TRBV20-1 and TRBJ2-3; TRBD1 aligns across 10 bases. Germline CDR1 DFQATT, CDR2 SNEGSKA (reference sequence). The CDR3 spans 15 residues. The J segment lost 2 bases and the V segment lost 2 bases, leaving 4 bases of the junction unmatched. CDR3 sequence reads: CSARSGQGNTDTQYF. Here the CDR3 DNA reads TGCAGTGCTAGATCGGGACAGGGGAACACAGATACGCAGTATTTT.

The J gene is TRBJ2-5, the V gene TRBV12-3 or TRBV12-4, with 8 bases identical to TRBD1. This CDR3 is 15 amino acids long. V was pared by 7 bases and J by 5 bases, with 12 bases of the junction left unmatched. Written as DNA, the CDR3 is TGTGCCAGCACCCAAACCCCAGGGGGCGCGGAGACCCAGTACTTC. It yields the protein CASTQTPGGAETQYF.

The chain uses TRBV11-2 and TRBJ2-5; 8 nucleotides match TRBD1. Germline V gives CDR1 SGHAT, CDR2 FQNNGV. The CDR3 has 17 amino acids. With 1 base clipped from V and 4 bases from J, the junction kept 11 bases outside the gene matches. The CDR3 here is CASSLGFGQGGRETQYF. The CDR3 DNA is TGTGCCAGCAGCTTAGGTTTCGGACAGGGCGGCAGAGAGACCCAGTACTTC.

This clonotype was found a few times. The CDR3 loop is CASRLGTGGRTDTQYF. The CDR3 bases are TGTGCCAGCAGGCTGGGGACAGGAGGACGGACAGATACGCAGTATTTT. The chain recombines TRBV7-9 with TRBJ2-3; 8 nucleotides agree with TRBD1. V shed 6 bases, J shed 3 bases, and the junction held 11 bases outside the gene matches. The CDR3 runs 16 residues. Germline loops: CDR1 SEHNR, CDR2 FQNEAQ (reference sequence).

This clonotype was seen at least ten times. The chain is built from TRBV9 and TRBJ2-1, with TRBD1 identical over 10 bases. Germline V lookup: CDR1 SGDLS, CDR2 YYNGEE. V shed 0 bases, J shed 6 bases, and the junction held 12 bases outside the gene matches. This CDR3 comprises 18 residues. The CDR3 protein is CASSVAHPGQGMLNEQFF. CDR3 DNA: TGTGCCAGCAGCGTAGCCCACCCGGGACAGGGGATGCTCAATGAGCAGTTCTTC.

By share of the sample, this clonotype is medium-sized. This rearrangement joins TRBV7-9 to TRBJ2-3; TRBD2 agrees at 7 bases. The V gene's germline CDR1 is SEHNR and CDR2 FQNEAQ (reference sequence). J was trimmed by 2 bases and V by 3 bases; bases with no gene match: 5. This CDR3 is built from 15 residues. The CDR3: CASSFEGLTTDTQYF. Written as DNA, the CDR3 is TGTGCCAGCAGCTTCGAGGGACTAACCACAGATACGCAGTATTTT.

This clonotype qualifies as medium-sized. The CDR3 sequence is CASSQEFATDTQYF. For the CDR3, the DNA is TGCGCCAGCAGCCAGGAGTTTGCGACAGATACGCAGTATTTT. The chain employs TRBV4-3 and TRBJ2-3; D is undetermined. Germline V CDR1 and CDR2: LGHNA, YSLEER. V was clipped by 3 bases and J by 3 bases, with 10 bases between them. The CDR3 is 14 residues long.

This clonotype is medium-sized by share. The chain couples TRBV6-2 or TRBV6-3 to TRBJ2-5; the match to TRBD2 covers 8 bases. CDR1 is MNHEY and CDR2 is SVGEGT in the germline V gene. The CDR3 spans 13 residues. Trimming cost V 4 bases and J 5 bases; bases outside gene matches: 3. Here the CDR3 DNA reads TGTGCCAGCAGTTGGACTAGCTGGGAGACCCAGTACTTC. Its translation is CASSWTSWETQYF.

This chain joins TRBV19 and TRBJ2-4, with TRBD1 matching over 8 bases. Germline loops: CDR1 LNHDA, CDR2 SQIVND (reference sequence). The CDR3 is made up of 19 amino acids. V was clipped by 4 bases and J by 1 base; unmatched bases: 15. CDR3 loop: CASSKEDRVADSAKNIQYF. CDR3 nucleotides: TGTGCCAGTAGTAAAGAGGACAGGGTGGCGGATTCGGCCAAAAACATTCAGTACTTC. Full variable domain (missing parts from reference TRBV19 and TRBJ2-4): DGGITQSPKYLFRKEGQNVTLSCEQNLNHDAMYWYRQDPGQGLRLIYYSQIVNDFQKGDIAEGYSVSREKKESFPLTVTSAQKNPTAFYLCASSKEDRVADSAKNIQYFGAGTRLSVL.

This clonotype was observed at least ten times. The CDR3 is CASSYSNAENYGYTF. CDR3 DNA: TGTGCCAGCAGTTACTCGAATGCGGAGAACTATGGCTACACCTTC. The rearrangement links TRBV6-6 to TRBJ1-2; D remains ambiguous. CDR1 is MNHNY and CDR2 is SVGAGI in the germline V gene (reference sequence). The CDR3 loop spans 15 amino acids. Between the trimmed V and J ends, which lost 0 bases and 2 bases, there was a span of 10 bases.

This clonotype was seen repeatedly, ten times or more. V usage is TRBV10-3 and J usage is TRBJ2-1; TRBD2 matches 13 bases. The CDR3 length is 16 residues. Germline lookup yields CDR1 ENHRY and CDR2 SYGVKD. Trimming removed 0 bases from V and 6 bases from J; junction bases left unmatched: 2. The CDR3 DNA follows: TGTGCCATCAGTGAGTCACTAGCGGGGGGGCCCAATGAGCAGTTCTTC. Protein sequence: CAISESLAGGPNEQFF.

The CDR3 sequence: CSARDRLSGRLEQYF. CDR3 in DNA: TGCAGTGCTAGAGATCGCCTCAGCGGGAGGTTGGAGCAGTACTTC. The chain carries TRBV20-1 and TRBJ2-7; 9 bases map to TRBD2. CDR3 length: 15 amino acids. With 0 bases clipped from V and 7 bases from J, the junction kept 10 bases outside the gene matches. In germline, CDR1 is DFQATT, CDR2 SNEGSKA (reference sequence).

This clonotype appeared many times. CDR3 in amino acids: CASRRSGTDTQYF. The CDR3 DNA reads TGTGCCAGCAGGAGGTCAGGCACAGATACGCAGTATTTT. The chain links TRBV5-4 to TRBJ2-3; D call uncertain. Germline CDR1 SGHNT, CDR2 YYREEE (reference sequence). CDR3 length equals 13 residues. V lost 5 bases and J lost 1, with 8 bases in between.

Many counts were recorded for this clonotype. The chain combines TRBV6-1 with TRBJ2-2; 10 nucleotides agree with TRBD2. There are 15 residues in the CDR3. The germline CDR1 and CDR2 sequences are MNHNS and SASEGT. The V gene end was trimmed by 3 bases and the J gene end by 4 bases; junction bases not matched to a gene: 2. The CDR3 here is CASSEASGSTGELFF. The CDR3 region has the DNA TGTGCCAGCAGTGAGGCTAGCGGGAGCACCGGGGAGCTGTTTTTT.

This clonotype was seen only a few times. This chain's CDR3 is CASSMKLGEETGELFF. CDR3 sequence (DNA): TGTGCCAGTAGTATGAAGTTGGGAGAGGAGACCGGGGAGCTGTTTTTT. This rearrangement joins TRBV19 to TRBJ2-2; D perhaps matches TRBD2 (5 bases). The germline V gene has CDR1 LNHDA and CDR2 SQIVND (reference sequence). V was clipped by 3 bases and J by 5 bases, with 16 bases between them. The CDR3 length is 16 residues. The whole variable domain, filled in from reference TRBV19 and TRBJ2-2, reads DGGITQSPKYLFRKEGQNVTLSCEQNLNHDAMYWYRQDPGQGLRLIYYSQIVNDFQKGDIAEGYSVSREKKESFPLTVTSAQKNPTAFYLCASSMKLGEETGELFFGEGSRLTVL.

This clonotype was counted many times. The V and J genes are TRBV29-1 and TRBJ1-5, with D tentatively TRBD1 (5 bases). This CDR3 is built from 13 residues. Trimming stripped 4 bases from V and 3 bases from J, with 10 bases between. Germline CDR1 and CDR2: SQVTM and ANQGSEA. The CDR3 region is CSVGAGNNQPQHF. The DNA of the CDR3 is TGCAGCGTTGGGGCAGGGAACAATCAGCCCCAGCATTTT.

The chain joins TRBV24-1 to TRBJ2-3, with 7 bases aligning to TRBD1. This CDR3 has 15 residues. V gave up 6 bases and J gave up 1 base; unmatched junction bases: 6. Germline V CDR1 and CDR2: KGHDR, SFDVKD. The CDR3 region is CATSPWGTGTDTQYF. In DNA, the CDR3 is TGTGCCACCAGTCCCTGGGGGACAGGCACAGATACGCAGTATTTT.

The CDR3 here is CASSFGTGPNEQYF. CDR3 nucleotides: TGCGCCAGCAGCTTCGGGACAGGACCTAACGAGCAGTACTTC. The chain joins TRBV5-1 to TRBJ2-7; 8 nucleotides match TRBD1. CDR3 size: 14 residues. V was pared by 2 bases and J by 5 bases, with 6 bases of the junction left unmatched. From germline, CDR1 is SGHRS and CDR2 YFSETQ.